The clone carrying this T cell receptor (beta chain) was picked up a small number of times. What it binds is unknown. TCRdb re-derived calls from the reads in MiXCR, one entry per CDR3 protein. Among over 100,000 distinct CDR3 sequences, 16% were seen once, and the ten largest hold approximately 7.9%. This entry belongs to a study of T cell repertoires in cytomegalovirus infection. Findings and caveats of the study: There were HLA-C-restricted CMV-specific TCR beta clonotypes dominating the ex vivo response.

There are 16 residues in the CDR3. CDR1 is SNHLY and CDR2 is FYNNEI in the germline V gene. Germline trimming cut 5 bases from V and 2 bases from J; bases unmatched to any gene: 11. The gene calls are TRBV2 and TRBJ2-5, with TRBD2 matching 7 bases. The clonotype comes from a human donor in good health (CMV status not recorded). Some clones in this sample may be carry-over from other donors' samples. Sequenced material: PBMCs. This CDR3 is CASSTPGGTLQETQYF. CDR3 DNA: TGTGCCAGCAGTACCCCCGGGGGGACCCTTCAAGAGACCCAGTACTTC.